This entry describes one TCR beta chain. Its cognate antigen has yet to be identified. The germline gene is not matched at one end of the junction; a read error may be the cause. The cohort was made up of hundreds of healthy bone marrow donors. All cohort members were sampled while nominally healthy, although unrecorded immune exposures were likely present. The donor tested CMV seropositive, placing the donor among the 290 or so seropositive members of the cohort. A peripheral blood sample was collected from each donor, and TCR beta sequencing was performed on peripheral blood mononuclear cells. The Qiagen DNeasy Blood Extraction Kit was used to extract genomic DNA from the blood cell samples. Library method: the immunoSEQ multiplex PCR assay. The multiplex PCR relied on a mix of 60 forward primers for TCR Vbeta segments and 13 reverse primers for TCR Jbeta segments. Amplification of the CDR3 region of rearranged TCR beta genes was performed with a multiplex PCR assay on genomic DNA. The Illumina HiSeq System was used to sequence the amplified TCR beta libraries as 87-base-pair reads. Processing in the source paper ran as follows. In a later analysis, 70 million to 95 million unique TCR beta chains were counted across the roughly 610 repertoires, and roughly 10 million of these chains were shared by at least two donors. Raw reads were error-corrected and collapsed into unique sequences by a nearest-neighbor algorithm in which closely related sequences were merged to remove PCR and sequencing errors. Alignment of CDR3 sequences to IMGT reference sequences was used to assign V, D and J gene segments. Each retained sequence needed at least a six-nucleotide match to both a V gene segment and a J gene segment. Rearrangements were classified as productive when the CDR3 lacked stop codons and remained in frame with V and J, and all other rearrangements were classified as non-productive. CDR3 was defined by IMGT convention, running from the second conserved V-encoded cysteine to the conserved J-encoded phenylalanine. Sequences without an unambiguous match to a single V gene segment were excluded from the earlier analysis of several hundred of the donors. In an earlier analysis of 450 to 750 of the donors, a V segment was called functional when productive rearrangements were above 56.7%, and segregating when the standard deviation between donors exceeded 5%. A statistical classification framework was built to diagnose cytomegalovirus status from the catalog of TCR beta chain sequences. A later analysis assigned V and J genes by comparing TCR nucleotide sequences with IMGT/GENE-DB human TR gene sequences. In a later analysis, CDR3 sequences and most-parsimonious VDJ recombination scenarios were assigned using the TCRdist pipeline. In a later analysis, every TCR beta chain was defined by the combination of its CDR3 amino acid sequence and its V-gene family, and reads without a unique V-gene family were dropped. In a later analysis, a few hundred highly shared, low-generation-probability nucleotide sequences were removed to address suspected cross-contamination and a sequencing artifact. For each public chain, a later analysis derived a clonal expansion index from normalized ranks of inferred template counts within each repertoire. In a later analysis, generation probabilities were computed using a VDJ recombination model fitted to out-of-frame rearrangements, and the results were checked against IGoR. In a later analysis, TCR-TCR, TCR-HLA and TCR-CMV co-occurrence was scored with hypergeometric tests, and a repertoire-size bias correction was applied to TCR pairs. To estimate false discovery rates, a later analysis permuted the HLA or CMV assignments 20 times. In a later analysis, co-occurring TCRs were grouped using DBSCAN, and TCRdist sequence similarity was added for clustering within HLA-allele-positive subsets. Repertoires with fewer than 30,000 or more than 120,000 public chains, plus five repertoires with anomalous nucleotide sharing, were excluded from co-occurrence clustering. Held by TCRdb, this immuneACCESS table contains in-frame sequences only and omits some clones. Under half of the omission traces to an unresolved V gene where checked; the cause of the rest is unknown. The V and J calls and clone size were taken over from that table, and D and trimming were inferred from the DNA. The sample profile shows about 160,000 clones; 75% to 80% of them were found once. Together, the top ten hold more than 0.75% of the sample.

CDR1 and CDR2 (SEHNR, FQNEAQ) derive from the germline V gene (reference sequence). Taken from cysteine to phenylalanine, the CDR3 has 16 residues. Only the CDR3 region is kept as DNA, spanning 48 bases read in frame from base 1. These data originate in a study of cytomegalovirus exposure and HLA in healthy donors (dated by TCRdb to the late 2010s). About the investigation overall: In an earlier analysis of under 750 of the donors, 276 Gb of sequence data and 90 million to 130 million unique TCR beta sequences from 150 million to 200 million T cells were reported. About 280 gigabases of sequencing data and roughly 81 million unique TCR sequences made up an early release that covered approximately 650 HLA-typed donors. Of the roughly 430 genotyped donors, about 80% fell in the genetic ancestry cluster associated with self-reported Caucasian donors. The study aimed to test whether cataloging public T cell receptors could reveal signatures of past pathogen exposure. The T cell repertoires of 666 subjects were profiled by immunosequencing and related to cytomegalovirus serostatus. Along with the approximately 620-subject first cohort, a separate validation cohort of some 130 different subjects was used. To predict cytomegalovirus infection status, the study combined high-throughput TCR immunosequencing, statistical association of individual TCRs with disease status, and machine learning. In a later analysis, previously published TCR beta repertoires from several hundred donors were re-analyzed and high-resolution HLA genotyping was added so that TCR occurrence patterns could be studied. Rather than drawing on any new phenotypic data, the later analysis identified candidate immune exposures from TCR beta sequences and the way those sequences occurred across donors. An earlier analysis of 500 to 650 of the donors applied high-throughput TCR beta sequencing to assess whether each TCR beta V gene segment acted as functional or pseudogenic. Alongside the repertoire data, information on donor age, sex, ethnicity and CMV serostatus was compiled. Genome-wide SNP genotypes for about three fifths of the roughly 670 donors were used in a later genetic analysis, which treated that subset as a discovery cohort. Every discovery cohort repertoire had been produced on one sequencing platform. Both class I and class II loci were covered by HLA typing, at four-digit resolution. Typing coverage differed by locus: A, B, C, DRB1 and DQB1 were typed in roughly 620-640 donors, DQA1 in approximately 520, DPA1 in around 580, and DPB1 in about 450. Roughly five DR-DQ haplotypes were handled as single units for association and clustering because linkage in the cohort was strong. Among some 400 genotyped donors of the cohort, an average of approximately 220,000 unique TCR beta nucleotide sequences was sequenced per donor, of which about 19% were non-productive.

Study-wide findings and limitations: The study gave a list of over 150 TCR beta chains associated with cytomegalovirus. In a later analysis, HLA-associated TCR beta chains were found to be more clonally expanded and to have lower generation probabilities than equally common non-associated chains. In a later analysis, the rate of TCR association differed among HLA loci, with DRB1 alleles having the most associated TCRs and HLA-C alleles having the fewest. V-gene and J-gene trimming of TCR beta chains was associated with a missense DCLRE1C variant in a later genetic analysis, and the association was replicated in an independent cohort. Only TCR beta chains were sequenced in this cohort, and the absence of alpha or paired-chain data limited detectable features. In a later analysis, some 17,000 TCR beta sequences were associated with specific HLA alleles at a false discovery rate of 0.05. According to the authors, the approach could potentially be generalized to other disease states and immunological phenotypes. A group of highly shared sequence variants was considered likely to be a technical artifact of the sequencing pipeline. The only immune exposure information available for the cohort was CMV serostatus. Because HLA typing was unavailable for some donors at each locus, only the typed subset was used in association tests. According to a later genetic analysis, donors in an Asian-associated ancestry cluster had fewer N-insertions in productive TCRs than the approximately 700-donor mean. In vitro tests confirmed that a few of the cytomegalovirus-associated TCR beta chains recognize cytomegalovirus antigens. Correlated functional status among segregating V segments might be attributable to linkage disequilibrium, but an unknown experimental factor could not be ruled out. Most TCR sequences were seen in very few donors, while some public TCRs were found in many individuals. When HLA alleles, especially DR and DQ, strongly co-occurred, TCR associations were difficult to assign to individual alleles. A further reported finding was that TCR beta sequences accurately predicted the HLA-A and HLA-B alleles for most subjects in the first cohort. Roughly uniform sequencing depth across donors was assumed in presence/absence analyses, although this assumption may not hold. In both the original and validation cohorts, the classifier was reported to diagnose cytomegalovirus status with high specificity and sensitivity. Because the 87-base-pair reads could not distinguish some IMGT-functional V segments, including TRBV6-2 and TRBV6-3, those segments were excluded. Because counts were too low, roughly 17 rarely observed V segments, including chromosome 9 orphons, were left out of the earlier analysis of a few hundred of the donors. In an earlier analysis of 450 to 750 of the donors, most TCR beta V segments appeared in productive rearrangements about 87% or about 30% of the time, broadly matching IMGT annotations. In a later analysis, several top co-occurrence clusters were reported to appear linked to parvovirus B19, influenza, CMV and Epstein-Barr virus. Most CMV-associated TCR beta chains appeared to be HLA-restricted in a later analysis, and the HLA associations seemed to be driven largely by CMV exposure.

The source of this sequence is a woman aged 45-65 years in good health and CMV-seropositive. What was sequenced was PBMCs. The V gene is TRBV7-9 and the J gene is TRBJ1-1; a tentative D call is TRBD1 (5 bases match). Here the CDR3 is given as CSSSLGGVQGGAEAFF. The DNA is TGTTCCAGCAGCCTCGGGGGGGTGCAGGGAGGGGCTGAAGCTTTCTTT.